Listed below are T cell receptor beta chains from one sample, sequenced in a study of blood T cell repertoires in COVID-19. The repertoire was sequenced with immunoSEQ multiplex PCR; TCRdb's copy has only in-frame clones and lacks some. This table holds 150,000 to 200,000 clones, over 75% found once. Sequenced input: PBMCs or T cells enriched from blood (not recorded which). The source is a man in his fifties who had recovered from COVID-19. The CDR3 runs from the conserved cysteine through the conserved F or W. D genes are given only for firm matches. Size is stated for part of the rows, as once, few or many counts, or as a class when the clone is expanded.

v_gene	abundance	j_gene	d_gene	CDR3nt	CDR3aa
TRBV5-5	-	TRBJ1-1	-	TGTGCCAGCAGCGCAGGGGTAAGCACTGAAGCTTTCTTT	CASSAGVSTEAFF
TRBV6-5	-	TRBJ1-2	-	TGTGCCAGCAGGGACCGGGATCCCTATGGCTACACCTTC	CASRDRDPYGYTF
TRBV6-6	once	TRBJ2-7	TRBD1	TGTGCCAGCAGACCCGGGACAGGGTTCTACGAGCAGTACTTC	CASRPGTGFYEQYF
TRBV7-2	-	TRBJ2-1	TRBD2	TGTGCCAGCAGCCCACAGGTACTAGCGGTGAATGAGCAGTTCTTC	CASSPQVLAVNEQFF
TRBV18	-	TRBJ1-4	-	TGTGCCAGCTCAATCGGTACCCGCGAAAAACTGTTTTTT	CASSIGTREKLFF
TRBV4-1	-	TRBJ2-7	-	TGCGCCAGCAGCCAAGGGCTCTCATACGAGCAGTACTTC	CASSQGLSYEQYF
TRBV18	-	TRBJ1-5	-	TGTGCCAGCTCACCACAGTCGGGGATGCCCCAGCATTTT	CASSPQSGMPQHF
TRBV27	-	TRBJ1-6	-	TGTGCCAGCAGGGAGACAGGTTATAATTCACCCCTCCACTTT	CASRETGYNSPLHF
TRBV5-1	-	TRBJ1-1	-	TGCGCCAGTAAATACGGCACTGAAGCTTTCTTT	CASKYGTEAFF
TRBV15	many	TRBJ2-7	TRBD1	TGTGCCACCAGCAGAGCCGGGACAGGATTACACGAGCAGTACTTC	CATSRAGTGLHEQYF
TRBV29-1	-	TRBJ2-3	-	TGCAGCGTTGAGGCGGGACCCCGGGTCTCGGATACGCAGTATTTT	CSVEAGPRVSDTQYF
TRBV28	once	TRBJ1-4	-	TGTGCCAGCAGTCCTCCTTTTAATGAAAAACTGTTTTTT	CASSPPFNEKLFF
TRBV29-1	-	TRBJ1-3	-	TGCAGCGTACAGGGCCCCTCTGGAAACACCATATATTTT	CSVQGPSGNTIYF
TRBV4-1	-	TRBJ1-3	TRBD1	TGCGCCAGCAGCCACCTCGGGACAGCTGGAAACACCATATATTTT	CASSHLGTAGNTIYF
TRBV12-3/TRBV12-4	-	TRBJ2-7	TRBD2	TGTGCCAGCAGAGCGGGAGGCTCCTACGAGCAGTACTTC	CASRAGGSYEQYF
TRBV9	-	TRBJ2-5	TRBD1	TGTGCCAGCAGCGGCGGACAGGGAGGAGAGACCCAGTACTTC	CASSGGQGGETQYF
TRBV12-3/TRBV12-4	-	TRBJ1-1	-	TGTGCCAGTCGTAACACTGAAGCTTTCTTT	CASRNTEAFF
TRBV27	-	TRBJ1-4	-	TGTGCCAGCAGTTTATTTCCTCCGGCTAATGAAAAACTGTTTTTT	CASSLFPPANEKLFF
TRBV27	-	TRBJ2-7	-	TGTGCCAGCAGTTTAGGTCCTAGCGTCTACGAGCAGTACTTC	CASSLGPSVYEQYF
TRBV28	-	TRBJ1-1	-	TGTGCCAGCAGTTTAGATGGCTTGCTGCGGACTGAAGCTTTCTTT	CASSLDGLLRTEAFF
TRBV19	-	TRBJ2-1	TRBD1	TGTGCCATTCCGACAGGGAAGGACAATGAGCAGTTCTTC	CAIPTGKDNEQFF
TRBV2	-	TRBJ1-5	-	TGTGCCAGCAGTAGGGGGGGTAGCAATCAGCCCCAGCATTTT	CASSRGGSNQPQHF
TRBV9	-	TRBJ2-7	TRBD1	TGTGCCAGCAGCGTGGGACAGGGGGGGTACGAGCAGTACTTC	CASSVGQGGYEQYF
TRBV11-2	-	TRBJ2-5	TRBD1	TGTGCCAGCAGCTTGCCATTCGGACAGGGGGACGAGACCCAGTACTTC	CASSLPFGQGDETQYF
TRBV9	-	TRBJ2-3	TRBD2	TGTGCCAGCGAGCGGGGCCCCTACACAGATACGCAGTATTTT	CASERGPYTDTQYF
TRBV6-5	-	TRBJ1-2	TRBD1	TGTGCCAGCGGACAGGGGATAAAGGTCTATGGCTACACCTTC	CASGQGIKVYGYTF
TRBV11-3	-	TRBJ2-7	TRBD2	TGTGCCAGCAGCGTGACTAGCGGGAGAATCTACGAGCAGTACTTC	CASSVTSGRIYEQYF
TRBV5-4	-	TRBJ2-1	TRBD1	TGTGCCAGCAGCTCCGGGACAGGGGGCTACAATGAGCAGTTCTTC	CASSSGTGGYNEQFF
TRBV5-1	-	TRBJ2-2	TRBD2	TGCGCCAGCAGCTTGGGACTAGCGGGAGGGCCTGGCGGGGAGCTGTTTTTT	CASSLGLAGGPGGELFF
TRBV5-1	-	TRBJ1-1	TRBD1	TGCGCCAGCAGCGTACCGGGACAGCTCACAGCTGAAGCTTTCTTT	CASSVPGQLTAEAFF
TRBV18	-	TRBJ1-1	-	TGTGCCAGCGACCAGGGTTCCGTCATGAACACTGAAGCTTTCTTT	CASDQGSVMNTEAFF
TRBV27	-	TRBJ2-7	-	TGTGCCAGCAGTGCTAACTACGAGCAGTACTTC	CASSANYEQYF
TRBV6-5	-	TRBJ1-1	-	TGTGCCAGCAGTTACCCACAGACAGGTACAGCTTTCTTT	CASSYPQTGTAFF
TRBV9	-	TRBJ1-2	TRBD1	TGTGCCAGCAGTAAAGGGGGACAGGGGCATGGCTACACCTTC	CASSKGGQGHGYTF
TRBV5-4	once	TRBJ2-2	TRBD1	TGTGCCAGCAGGGCGAAGACAGGGCACACCGGGGAGCTGTTTTTT	CASRAKTGHTGELFF
TRBV6-1	-	TRBJ2-2	-	TGTGCCAGCAGTGAAGCGCGGCAGGGGGAGCTGTTTTTT	CASSEARQGELFF
TRBV29-1	few	TRBJ2-7	-	TGCAGCGTTTTGAGATCCTCCTACGAGCAGTACTTC	CSVLRSSYEQYF
TRBV11-2	-	TRBJ2-7	TRBD1	TGTGCCAGCAGCTTAGAGGGGACAGGGAGCTCCTACGAGCAGTACTTC	CASSLEGTGSSYEQYF
TRBV19	-	TRBJ1-1	-	TGTGCCAGTAGGGTGGTCCCCACAGGAGATACTGAAGCTTTCTTT	CASRVVPTGDTEAFF
TRBV15	-	TRBJ1-4	-	TGTGCCACCAGCAGCAGAGGGGAAAAACTGTTTTTT	CATSSRGEKLFF
TRBV19	few	TRBJ2-3	TRBD2	TGTGCCAGTAGTTTCAACTGGGGGGGGGATACGCAGTATTTT	CASSFNWGGDTQYF
TRBV7-2	-	TRBJ1-1	-	TGTGCCAGCAGCTGGCAGGGAAGTGCCGAAGCTTTCTTT	CASSWQGSAEAFF
TRBV6-5	few	TRBJ2-1	TRBD2	TGTGCCAGCAGTTCCCGGACTAGCGGGGTATACAATGAGCAGTTCTTC	CASSSRTSGVYNEQFF